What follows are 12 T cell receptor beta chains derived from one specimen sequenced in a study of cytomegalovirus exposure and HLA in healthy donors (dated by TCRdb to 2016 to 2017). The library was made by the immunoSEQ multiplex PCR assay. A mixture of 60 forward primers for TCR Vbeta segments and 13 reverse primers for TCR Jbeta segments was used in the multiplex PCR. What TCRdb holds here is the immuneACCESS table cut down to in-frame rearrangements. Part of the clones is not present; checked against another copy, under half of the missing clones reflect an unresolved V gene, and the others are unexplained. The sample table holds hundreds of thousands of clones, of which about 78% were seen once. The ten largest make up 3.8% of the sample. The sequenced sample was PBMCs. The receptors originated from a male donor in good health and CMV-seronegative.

CDR3 in amino acids: CASSVGLAGGFETQYF. The DNA for the CDR3 is TGTGCCAGCAGCGTAGGACTAGCGGGAGGGTTTGAGACCCAGTACTTC. This chain connects TRBV9 to TRBJ2-5; 14 positions match TRBD2. The germline V gene has CDR1 SGDLS and CDR2 YYNGEE. V lost 0 bases to trimming and J lost 5 bases; unmatched junction nucleotides: 3. The CDR3 extends over 16 amino acids.

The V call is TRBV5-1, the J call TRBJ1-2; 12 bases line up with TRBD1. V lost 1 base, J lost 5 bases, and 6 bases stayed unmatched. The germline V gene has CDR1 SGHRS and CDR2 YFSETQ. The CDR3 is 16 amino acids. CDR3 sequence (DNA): TGCGCCAGCAGCTTGCCCTCGGGACAGGGGGCGTATGGCTACACCTTC. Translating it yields CASSLPSGQGAYGYTF.

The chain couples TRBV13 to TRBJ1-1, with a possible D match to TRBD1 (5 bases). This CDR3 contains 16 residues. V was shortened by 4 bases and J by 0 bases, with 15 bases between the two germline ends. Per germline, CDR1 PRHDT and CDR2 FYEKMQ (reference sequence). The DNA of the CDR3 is TGTGCCAGCAGCTACAATTTAGGACATTTGAACACTGAAGCTTTCTTT. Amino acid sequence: CASSYNLGHLNTEAFF.

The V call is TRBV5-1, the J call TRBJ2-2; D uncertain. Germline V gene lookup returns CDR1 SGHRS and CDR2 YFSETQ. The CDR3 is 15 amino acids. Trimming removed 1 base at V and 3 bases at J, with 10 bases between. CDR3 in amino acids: CASSLWVEDTGELFF. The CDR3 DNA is TGCGCCAGCAGCTTGTGGGTAGAGGACACCGGGGAGCTGTTTTTT. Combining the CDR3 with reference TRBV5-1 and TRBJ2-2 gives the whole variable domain KAGVTQTPRYLIKTRGQQVTLSCSPISGHRSVSWYQQTPGQGLQFLFEYFSETQRNKGNFPGRFSGRQFSNSRSEMNVSTLELGDSALYLCASSLWVEDTGELFFGEGSRLTVL.

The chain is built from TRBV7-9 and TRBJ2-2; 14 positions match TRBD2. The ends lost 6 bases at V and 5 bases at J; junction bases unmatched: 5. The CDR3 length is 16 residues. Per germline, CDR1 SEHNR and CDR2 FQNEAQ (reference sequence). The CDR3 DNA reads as TGTGCCAGCAGGACGGGACTAGCGGGAGTGACCGGGGAGCTGTTTTTT. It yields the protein CASRTGLAGVTGELFF.

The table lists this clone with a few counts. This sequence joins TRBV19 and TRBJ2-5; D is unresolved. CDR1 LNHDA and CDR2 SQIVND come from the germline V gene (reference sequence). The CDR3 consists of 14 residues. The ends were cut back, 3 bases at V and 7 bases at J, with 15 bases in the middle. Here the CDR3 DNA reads TGTGCCAGTAGTATCTCTGGCGGTACGGTGACCCAGTACTTC. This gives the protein CASSISGGTVTQYF.

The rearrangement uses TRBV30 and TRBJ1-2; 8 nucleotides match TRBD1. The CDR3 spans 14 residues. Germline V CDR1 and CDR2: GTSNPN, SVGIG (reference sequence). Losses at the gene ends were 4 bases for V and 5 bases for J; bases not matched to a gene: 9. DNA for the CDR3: TGTGCCTGGAACGTCCAGGACAGGGTATATGGCTACACCTTC. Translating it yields CAWNVQDRVYGYTF. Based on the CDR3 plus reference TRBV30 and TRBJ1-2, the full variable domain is SQTIHQWPATLVQPVGSPLSLECTVEGTSNPNLYWYRQAAGRGLQLLFYSVGIGQISSEVPQNLSASRPQDRQFILSSKKLLLSDSGFYLCAWNVQDRVYGYTFGSGTRLTVV.

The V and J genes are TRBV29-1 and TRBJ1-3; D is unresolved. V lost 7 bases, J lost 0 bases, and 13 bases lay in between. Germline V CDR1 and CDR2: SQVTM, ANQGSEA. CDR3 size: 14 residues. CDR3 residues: CSERRRGSGNTIYF. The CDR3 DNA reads TGCAGCGAACGAAGACGGGGCTCTGGAAACACCATATATTTT.

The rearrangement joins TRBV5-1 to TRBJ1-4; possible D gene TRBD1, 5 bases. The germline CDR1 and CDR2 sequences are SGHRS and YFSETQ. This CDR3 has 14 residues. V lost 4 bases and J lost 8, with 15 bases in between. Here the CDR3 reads CASSPTTQGEKLFF. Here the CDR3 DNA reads TGCGCCAGCAGCCCTACCACGCAGGGAGAAAAACTGTTTTTT.

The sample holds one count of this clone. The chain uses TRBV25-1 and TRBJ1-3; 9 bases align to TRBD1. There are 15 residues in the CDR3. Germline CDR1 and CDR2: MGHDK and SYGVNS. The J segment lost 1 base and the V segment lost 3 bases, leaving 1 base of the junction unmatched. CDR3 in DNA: TGTGCCAGCAGTGAGGGACAGGGTTCTGGAAACACCATATATTTT. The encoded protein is CASSEGQGSGNTIYF.

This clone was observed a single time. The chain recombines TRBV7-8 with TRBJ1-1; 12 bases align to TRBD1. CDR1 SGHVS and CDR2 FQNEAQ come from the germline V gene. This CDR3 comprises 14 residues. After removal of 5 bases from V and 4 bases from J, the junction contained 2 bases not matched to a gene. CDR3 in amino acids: CASSVGQGATEAFF. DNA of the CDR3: TGTGCCAGCAGCGTGGGACAGGGGGCCACTGAAGCTTTCTTT.

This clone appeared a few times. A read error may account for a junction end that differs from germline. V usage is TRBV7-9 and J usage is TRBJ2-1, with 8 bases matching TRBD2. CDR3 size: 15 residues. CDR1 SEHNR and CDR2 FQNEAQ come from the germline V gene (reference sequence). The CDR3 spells CSSSSQGTRYNEQFF. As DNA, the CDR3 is TGTTCCAGCAGCTCCCAGGGGACTAGATACAATGAGCAGTTCTTC.